The T cell receptor beta chain under discussion was sequenced for a study of blood T cell repertoires in COVID-19. Study overall: From the United States, Italy and Spain came samples of acute and convalescent COVID-19. T cells, B-cell-depleted T cells, or PBMCs provided the cDNA or gDNA that served as material.

Methods used by the authors: The assay estimated nucleated cells by amplifying reference gene primers. Profiled with immunoSEQ multiplex PCR; TCRdb holds only in-frame clones, not every one. The DNA gave D and trimming, while V, J and clone size come from that table. The table lists 70,000 to 100,000 clones, about 88% of them singletons, with around 4.9% in the top ten. The source is a woman of 80 years or more with active COVID-19. The specimen was peripheral blood.

CDR3 DNA sequence: TGTGCCAGCAGCCTCAACCGGGTTTCGAACGAGCAGTACTTC. It specifies CASSLNRVSNEQYF. This chain joins TRBV9 and TRBJ2-7; D unresolved. V was trimmed by 4 bases and J by 5 bases, leaving 16 bases between them. This CDR3 has 14 residues. From germline, CDR1 is SGDLS and CDR2 YYNGEE. Based on the CDR3 plus reference TRBV9 and TRBJ2-7, the full variable domain is DSGVTQTPKHLITATGQRVTLRCSPRSGDLSVYWYQQSLDQGLQFLIQYYNGEERAKGNILERFSAQQFPDLHSELNLSSLELGDSALYFCASSLNRVSNEQYFGPGTRLTVT.